The subject of this entry is one TCR beta chain. What it binds is not known. Unique molecular identifiers were incorporated into the prepared TCRbeta library. TCRdb independently ran MiXCR on the PCR reads; one entry per CDR3 protein. The repertoire includes some 440,000 distinct CDR3 sequences, 15% to 20% of them detected once, and just under 30% sits in the top ten. This specimen belongs to a study of T-cell reconstitution after alpha-beta-depleted transplantation in children. The CDR3 covers 15 residues. Germline V gene lookup returns CDR1 SGHKS and CDR2 YYEKEE (reference sequence). V trimming: 5 bases; J trimming: 0 bases; junction bases outside the gene matches: 4. Overall study findings and caveats: T-cell counts and diversity at one year post-transplant came mainly from newly produced T cells. Several hundred expanded graft clones reportedly were the source of alpha-beta T cells about two months after transplant.

The rearrangement joins TRBV5-5 to TRBJ2-2, with 7 bases aligning to TRBD1. Sample: PBMCs, mostly from graft donor cells, taken 360 days after TCRalphabeta/CD19-depleted stem cell transplant. This clonotype was sampled from a boy in the first two years of life who had a stem cell transplant for Wiskott-Aldrich syndrome, so the T cells may come from the graft donor. This CDR3 reads CASRTGQSNTGELFF. The DNA for the CDR3 is TGTGCCAGCAGGACGGGACAGTCGAACACCGGGGAGCTGTTTTTT.